This TCR beta chain is from a study of blood T cell repertoires in COVID-19. Study in general: From the United States, Italy and Spain came samples of acute and convalescent COVID-19.

V was cut by 5 bases and J by 8 bases, with 9 bases left in between. The CDR3 is made up of 11 amino acids. Germline CDR1 SNHLY, CDR2 FYNNEI. All enrollees were about 18 to 89 years old and from under 25 US areas. Participant-given clinical history determined each cohort assignment. The assay was immunoSEQ multiplex PCR, and TCRdb's table has in-frame clones only and misses some. The sample holds a few hundred thousand clones, over 80% seen once. The sequenced sample was PBMCs or T cells enriched from blood (not recorded which). The TCR sequence derives from a man younger than 45 who had recovered from COVID-19. The V call is TRBV2, the J call TRBJ1-2; TRBD1 might be the D (6 bases). The CDR3, as DNA: TGTGCCAGCAGTAGGGGGGGCGGCTACACCTTC. As protein: CASSRGGGYTF. Combining the CDR3 with reference TRBV2 and TRBJ1-2 gives the whole variable domain EPEVTQTPSHQVTQMGQEVILRCVPISNHLYFYWYRQILGQKVEFLVSFYNNEISEKSEIFDDQFSVERPDGSNFTLKIRSTKLEDSAMYFCASSRGGGYTFGSGTRLTVV.